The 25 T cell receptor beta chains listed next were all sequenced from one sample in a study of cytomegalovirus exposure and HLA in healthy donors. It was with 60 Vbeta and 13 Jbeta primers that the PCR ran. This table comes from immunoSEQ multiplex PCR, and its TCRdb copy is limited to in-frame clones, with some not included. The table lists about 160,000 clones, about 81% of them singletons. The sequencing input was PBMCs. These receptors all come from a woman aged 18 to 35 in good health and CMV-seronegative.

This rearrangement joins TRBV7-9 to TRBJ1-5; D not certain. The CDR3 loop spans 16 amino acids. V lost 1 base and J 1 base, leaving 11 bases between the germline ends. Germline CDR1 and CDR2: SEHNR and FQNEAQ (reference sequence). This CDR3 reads CASSLGSGNSNQPQHF. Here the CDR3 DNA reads TGTGCCAGCAGCTTAGGATCCGGGAACAGCAATCAGCCCCAGCATTTT. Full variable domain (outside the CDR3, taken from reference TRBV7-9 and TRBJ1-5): DTGVSQNPRHKITKRGQNVTFRCDPISEHNRLYWYRQTLGQGPEFLTYFQNEAQLEKSRLLSDRFSAERPKGSFSTLEIQRTEQGDSAMYLCASSLGSGNSNQPQHFGDGTRLSIL.

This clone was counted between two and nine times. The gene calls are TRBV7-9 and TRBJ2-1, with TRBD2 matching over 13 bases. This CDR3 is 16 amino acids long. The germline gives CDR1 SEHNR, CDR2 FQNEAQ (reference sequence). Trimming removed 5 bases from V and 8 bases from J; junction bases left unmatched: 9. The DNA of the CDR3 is TGTGCCAGCAGCCCGCCGGGACTAGCGGGAATTTATGAGCAGTTCTTC. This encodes CASSPPGLAGIYEQFF.

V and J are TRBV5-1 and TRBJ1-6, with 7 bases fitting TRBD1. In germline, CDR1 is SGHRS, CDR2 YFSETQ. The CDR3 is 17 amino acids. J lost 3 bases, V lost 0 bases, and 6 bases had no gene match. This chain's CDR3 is CASSLAGGRDYNSPLHF. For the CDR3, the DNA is TGCGCCAGCAGCTTGGCAGGGGGTAGAGACTATAATTCACCCCTCCACTTT.

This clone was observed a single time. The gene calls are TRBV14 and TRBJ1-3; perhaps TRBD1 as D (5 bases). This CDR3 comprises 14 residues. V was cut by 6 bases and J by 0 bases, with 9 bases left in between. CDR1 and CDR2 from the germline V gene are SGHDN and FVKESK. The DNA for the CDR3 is TGTGCCAGCAGACAGGAGAGCTCTGGAAACACCATATATTTT. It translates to CASRQESSGNTIYF.

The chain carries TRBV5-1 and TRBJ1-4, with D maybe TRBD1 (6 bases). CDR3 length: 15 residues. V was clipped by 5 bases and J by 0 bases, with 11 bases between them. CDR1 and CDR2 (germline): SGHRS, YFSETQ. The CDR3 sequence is CASRRQDATNEKLFF. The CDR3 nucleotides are TGCGCCAGCAGGCGACAGGATGCAACTAATGAAAAACTGTTTTTT.

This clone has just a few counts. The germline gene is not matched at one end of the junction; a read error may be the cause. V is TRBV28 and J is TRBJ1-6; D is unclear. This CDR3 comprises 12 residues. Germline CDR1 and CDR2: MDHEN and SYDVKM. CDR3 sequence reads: CASSSFNSPLHF. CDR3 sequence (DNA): TGTGCCAGCAGTTCCTTTAATTCACCCCTCCACTTT.

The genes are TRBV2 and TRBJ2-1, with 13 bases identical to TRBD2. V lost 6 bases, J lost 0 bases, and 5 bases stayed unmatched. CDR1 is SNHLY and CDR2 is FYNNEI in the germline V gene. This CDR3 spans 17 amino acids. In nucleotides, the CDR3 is TGTGCCAGCAGAGGGGGACTAGCGGGATTCTCCTACAATGAGCAGTTCTTC. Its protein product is CASRGGLAGFSYNEQFF. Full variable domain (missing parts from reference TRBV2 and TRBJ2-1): EPEVTQTPSHQVTQMGQEVILRCVPISNHLYFYWYRQILGQKVEFLVSFYNNEISEKSEIFDDQFSVERPDGSNFTLKIRSTKLEDSAMYFCASRGGLAGFSYNEQFFGPGTRLTVL.

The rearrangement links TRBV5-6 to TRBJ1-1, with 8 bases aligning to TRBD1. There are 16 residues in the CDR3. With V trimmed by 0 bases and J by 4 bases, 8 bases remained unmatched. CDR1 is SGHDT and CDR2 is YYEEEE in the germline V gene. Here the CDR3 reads CASSLAMDREATEAFF. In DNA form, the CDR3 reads TGTGCCAGCAGCTTGGCGATGGACAGGGAGGCCACTGAAGCTTTCTTT.

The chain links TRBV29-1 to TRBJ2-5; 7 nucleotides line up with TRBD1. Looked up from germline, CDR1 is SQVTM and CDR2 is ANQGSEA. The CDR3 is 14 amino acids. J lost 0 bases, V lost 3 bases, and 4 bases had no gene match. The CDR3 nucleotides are TGCAGCGTTGAGGGACAGAGGTACCAAGAGACCCAGTACTTC. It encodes CSVEGQRYQETQYF.

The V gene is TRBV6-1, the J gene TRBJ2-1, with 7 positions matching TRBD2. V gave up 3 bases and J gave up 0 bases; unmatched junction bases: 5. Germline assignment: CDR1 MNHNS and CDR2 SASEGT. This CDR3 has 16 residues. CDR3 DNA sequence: TGTGCCAGCAGTGATCCTAGCGGTCCCTCCTACAATGAGCAGTTCTTC. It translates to CASSDPSGPSYNEQFF.

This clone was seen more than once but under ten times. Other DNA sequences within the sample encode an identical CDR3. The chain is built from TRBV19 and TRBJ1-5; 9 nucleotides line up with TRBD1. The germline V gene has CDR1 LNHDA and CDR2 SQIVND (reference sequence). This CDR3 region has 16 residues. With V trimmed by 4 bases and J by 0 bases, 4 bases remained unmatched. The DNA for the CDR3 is TGTGCCAGTAGTACGAGGACAGGGGTTAGCAATCAGCCCCAGCATTTT. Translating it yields CASSTRTGVSNQPQHF.

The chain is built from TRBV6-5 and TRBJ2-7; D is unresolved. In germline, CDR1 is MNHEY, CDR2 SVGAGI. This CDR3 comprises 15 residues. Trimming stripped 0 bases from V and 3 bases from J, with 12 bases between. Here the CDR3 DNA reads TGTGCCAGCAGTTACTCCCGGCTAGTAGGCTACGAGCAGTACTTC. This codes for CASSYSRLVGYEQYF.

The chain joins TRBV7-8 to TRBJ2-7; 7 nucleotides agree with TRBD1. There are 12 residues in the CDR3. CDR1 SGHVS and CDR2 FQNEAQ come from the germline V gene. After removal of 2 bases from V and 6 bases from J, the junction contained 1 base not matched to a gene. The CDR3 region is CASSLSGGEQYF. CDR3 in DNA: TGTGCCAGCAGCTTATCAGGGGGCGAGCAGTACTTC.

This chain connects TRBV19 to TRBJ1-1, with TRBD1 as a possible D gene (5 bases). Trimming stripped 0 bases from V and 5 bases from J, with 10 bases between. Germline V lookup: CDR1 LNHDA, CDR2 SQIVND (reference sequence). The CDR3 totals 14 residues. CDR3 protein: CASSIDLGGTEAFF. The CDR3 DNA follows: TGTGCCAGTAGTATAGATCTGGGGGGGACTGAAGCTTTCTTT.

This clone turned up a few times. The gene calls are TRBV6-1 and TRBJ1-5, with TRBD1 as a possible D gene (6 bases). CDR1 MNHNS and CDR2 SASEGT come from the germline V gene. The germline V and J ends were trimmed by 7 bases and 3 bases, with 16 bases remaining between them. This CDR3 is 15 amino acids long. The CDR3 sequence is CASITFQGTNQPQHF. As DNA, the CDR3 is TGTGCCAGCATTACGTTTCAGGGGACCAATCAGCCCCAGCATTTT.

DNA for the CDR3: TGTGCCAGCAGCGCCCCGACAGGGGCGAACACCGGGGAGCTGTTTTTT. Protein sequence: CASSAPTGANTGELFF. V is TRBV9 and J is TRBJ2-2; 8 nucleotides match TRBD1. Trimming took 3 bases from V and 0 from J; bases not matched to a gene: 4. From germline, CDR1 is SGDLS and CDR2 YYNGEE. The CDR3 is 16 residues long.

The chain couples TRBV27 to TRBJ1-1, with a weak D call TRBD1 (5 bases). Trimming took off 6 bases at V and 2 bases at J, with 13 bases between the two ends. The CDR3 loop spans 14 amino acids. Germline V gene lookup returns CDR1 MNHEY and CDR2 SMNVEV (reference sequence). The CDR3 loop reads CASRTNRFNTEAFF. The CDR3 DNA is TGTGCCAGCAGAACCAACAGGTTCAACACTGAAGCTTTCTTT.

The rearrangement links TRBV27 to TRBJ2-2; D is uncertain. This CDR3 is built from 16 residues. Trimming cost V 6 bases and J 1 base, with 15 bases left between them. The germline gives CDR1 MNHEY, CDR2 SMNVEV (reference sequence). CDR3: CASRAVAGLNTGELFF. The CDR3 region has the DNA TGTGCCAGCAGGGCCGTAGCCGGTCTGAACACCGGGGAGCTGTTTTTT.

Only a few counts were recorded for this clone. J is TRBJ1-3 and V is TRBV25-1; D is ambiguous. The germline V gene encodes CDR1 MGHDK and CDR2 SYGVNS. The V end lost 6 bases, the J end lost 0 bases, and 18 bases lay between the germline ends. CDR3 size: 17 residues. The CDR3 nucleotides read TGTGCCAGCAGAGAACTGTTTGACACCTTCTCTGGAAACACCATATATTTT. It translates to CASRELFDTFSGNTIYF.

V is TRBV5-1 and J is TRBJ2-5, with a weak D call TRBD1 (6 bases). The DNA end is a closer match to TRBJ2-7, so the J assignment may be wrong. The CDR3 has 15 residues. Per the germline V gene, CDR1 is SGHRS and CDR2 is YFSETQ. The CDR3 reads CASSLMTGSSYEQYF. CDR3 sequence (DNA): TGCGCCAGCAGCTTGATGACAGGAAGCTCCTACGAGCAGTACTTC.

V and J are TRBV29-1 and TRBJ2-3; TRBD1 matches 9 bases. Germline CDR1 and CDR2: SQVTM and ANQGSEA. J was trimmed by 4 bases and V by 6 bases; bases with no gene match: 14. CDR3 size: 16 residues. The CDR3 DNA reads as TGCAGCGTCGTAAAGTGGGACAGGGTCGTTCCAGATACGCAGTATTTT. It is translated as CSVVKWDRVVPDTQYF.

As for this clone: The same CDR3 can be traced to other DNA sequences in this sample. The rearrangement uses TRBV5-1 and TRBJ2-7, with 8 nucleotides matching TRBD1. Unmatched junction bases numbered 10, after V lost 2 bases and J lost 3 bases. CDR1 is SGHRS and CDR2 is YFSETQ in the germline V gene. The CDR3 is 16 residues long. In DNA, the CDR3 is TGCGCCAGCAGCTTAGGACAGGGATCCCCCGGCTACGAGCAGTACTTC. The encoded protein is CASSLGQGSPGYEQYF.

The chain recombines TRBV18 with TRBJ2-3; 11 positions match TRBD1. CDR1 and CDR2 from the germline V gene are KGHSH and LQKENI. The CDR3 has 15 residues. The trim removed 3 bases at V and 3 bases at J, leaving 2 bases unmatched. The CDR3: CASSPGQGGTDTQYF. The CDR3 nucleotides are TGTGCCAGCTCACCGGGACAGGGGGGGACAGATACGCAGTATTTT.

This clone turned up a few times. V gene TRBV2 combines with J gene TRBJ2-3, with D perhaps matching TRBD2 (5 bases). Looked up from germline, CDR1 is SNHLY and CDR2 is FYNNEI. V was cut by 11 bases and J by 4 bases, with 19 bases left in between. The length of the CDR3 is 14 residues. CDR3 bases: TGTGCCGGACTGGGTCATCGCTTCGCAGATACGCAGTATTTT. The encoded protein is CAGLGHRFADTQYF. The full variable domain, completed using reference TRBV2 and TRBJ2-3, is EPEVTQTPSHQVTQMGQEVILRCVPISNHLYFYWYRQILGQKVEFLVSFYNNEISEKSEIFDDQFSVERPDGSNFTLKIRSTKLEDSAMYFCAGLGHRFADTQYFGPGTRLTVL.

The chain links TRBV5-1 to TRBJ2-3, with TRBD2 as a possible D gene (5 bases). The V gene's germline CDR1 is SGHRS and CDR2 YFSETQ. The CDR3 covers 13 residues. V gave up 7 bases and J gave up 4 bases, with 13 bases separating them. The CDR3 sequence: CASGDTRSDTQYF. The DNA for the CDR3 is TGCGCCAGCGGAGATACTAGATCAGATACGCAGTATTTT.